Given below is one T cell receptor beta chain in context. This specimen comes from a study of control samples from healthy donors and cancer patients. The V segment lost 2 bases and the J segment 10 bases; nucleotides outside the gene matches: 13. Germline CDR1 and CDR2: SGHRS and YFSETQ. The CDR3 extends over 15 amino acids. Sequencing was performed with immunoSEQ multiplex PCR; in TCRdb, only in-frame clones are kept and a portion is missing. Here the sample spans 90,000 to 100,000 clones, 70% to 80% being singletons. The receptor was isolated from a woman aged 25 to 45 in good health. The specimen was blood. This chain uses TRBV5-1 with TRBJ1-1, with TRBD1 identical over 8 bases. CDR3 sequence: CASSFDRQGRPGAFF. In nucleotides, the CDR3 is TGCGCCAGCAGCTTTGACAGACAGGGGCGGCCCGGAGCTTTCTTT.